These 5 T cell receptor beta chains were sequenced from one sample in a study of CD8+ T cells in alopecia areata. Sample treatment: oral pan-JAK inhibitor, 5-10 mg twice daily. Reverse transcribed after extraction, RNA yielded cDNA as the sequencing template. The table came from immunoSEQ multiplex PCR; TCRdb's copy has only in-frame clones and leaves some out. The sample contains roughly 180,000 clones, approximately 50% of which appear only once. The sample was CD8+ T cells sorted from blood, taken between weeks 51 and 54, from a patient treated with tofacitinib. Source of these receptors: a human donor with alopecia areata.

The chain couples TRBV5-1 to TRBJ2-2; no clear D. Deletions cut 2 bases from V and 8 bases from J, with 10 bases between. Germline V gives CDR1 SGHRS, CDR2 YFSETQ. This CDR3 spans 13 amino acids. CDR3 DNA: TGCGCCAGCAGCTTAGACTCCCTTGGGGAGCTGTTTTTT. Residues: CASSLDSLGELFF.

For the CDR3, the DNA is TGCAGCGTTGAAGATCTGGGCACGGGGGACACTGAAGCTTTCTTT. This sequence encodes CSVEDLGTGDTEAFF. The chain uses TRBV29-1 and TRBJ1-1; perhaps TRBD1 as D (5 bases). Per the germline V gene, CDR1 is SQVTM and CDR2 is ANQGSEA. Trimming took 0 bases from V and 3 from J, leaving 14 bases between them. The CDR3 is made up of 15 amino acids.

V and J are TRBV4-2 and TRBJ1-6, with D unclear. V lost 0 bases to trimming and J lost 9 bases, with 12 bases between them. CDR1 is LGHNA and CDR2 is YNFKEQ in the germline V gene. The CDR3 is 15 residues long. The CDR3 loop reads CASSQEAGRGSPLHF. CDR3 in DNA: TGTGCCAGCAGCCAAGAGGCAGGTCGGGGTTCACCCCTCCACTTT.

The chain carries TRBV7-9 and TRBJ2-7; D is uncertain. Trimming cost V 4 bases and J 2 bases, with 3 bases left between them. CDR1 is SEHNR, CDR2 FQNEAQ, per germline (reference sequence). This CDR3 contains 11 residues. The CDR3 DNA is TGTGCCAGCAGCTCACCCTACGAGCAGTACTTC. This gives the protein CASSSPYEQYF.

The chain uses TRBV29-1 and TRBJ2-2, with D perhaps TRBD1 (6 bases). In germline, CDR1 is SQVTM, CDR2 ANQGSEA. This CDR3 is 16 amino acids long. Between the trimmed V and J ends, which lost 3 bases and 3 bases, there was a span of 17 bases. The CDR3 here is CSVEEPGQSDTGELFF. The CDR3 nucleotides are TGCAGCGTTGAGGAACCTGGACAGTCGGACACCGGGGAGCTGTTTTTT.